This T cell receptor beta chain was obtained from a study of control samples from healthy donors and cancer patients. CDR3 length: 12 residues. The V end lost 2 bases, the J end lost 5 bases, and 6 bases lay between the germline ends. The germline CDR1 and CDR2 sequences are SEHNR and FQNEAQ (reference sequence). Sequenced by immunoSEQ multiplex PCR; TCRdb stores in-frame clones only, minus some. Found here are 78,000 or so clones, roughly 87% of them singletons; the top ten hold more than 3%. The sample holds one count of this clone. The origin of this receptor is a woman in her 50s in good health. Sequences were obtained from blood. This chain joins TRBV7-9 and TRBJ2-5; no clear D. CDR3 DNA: TGTGCCAGCAGCTTAAATACGGAGACCCAGTACTTC. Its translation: CASSLNTETQYF.